This is a list of T cell receptor beta chains from one sample in a study of CD8 T cells in ankylosing spondylitis. Each CDR3 protein gets one entry after TCRdb re-called the 5' RACE reads with MiXCR. The data contain more than 500,000 distinct CDR3 sequences, about 5.4% of them seen just once; the ten biggest clones take up approximately 4%. Sample: blood, either unsorted or a sorted T cell fraction (not recorded which). These TCRs come from a male donor with ankylosing spondylitis. Both conserved end residues are trimmed from each CDR3. Each record gives: V gene, J gene, clone size, CDR3 protein. Size values are once, few and many counts, or a class for expanded clones, and some rows have none.

>TRBV20-1|TRBJ2-3|many
SAMRASTDTQY
>TRBV12-3/TRBV12-4|TRBJ1-1|many
ASSQAGLAAF
>TRBV20-1|TRBJ1-2|many
SARGPGGGGYGYT
>TRBV4-3|TRBJ1-2|many
ASSQAKAVGYGYT
>TRBV7-2|TRBJ2-5|.
ASSETGDQETQY
>TRBV20-1|TRBJ1-1|many
SARDMVRGNTEAF
>TRBV20-1|TRBJ1-1|.
SARQDTNTEAF
>TRBV5-1|TRBJ2-2|many
ASSPSGTMNTGELF
>TRBV19|TRBJ2-1|few
ASSLMGGVYNEQF
>TRBV12-3/TRBV12-4|TRBJ2-3|many
ASRVTSATDTQY
>TRBV6-1|TRBJ1-4|.
ASRKGRVNEKLF
>TRBV20-1|TRBJ1-5|many
SARRVINQPQH
>TRBV7-7|TRBJ2-7|many
ASSLQGMGNYEQY
>TRBV20-1|TRBJ1-5|many
SARSGLNNQPQH
>TRBV12-3/TRBV12-4|TRBJ1-2|many
ASTLWTGQGYT
>TRBV20-1|TRBJ1-5|.
SATPYGQPQH
>TRBV7-2|TRBJ2-7|few
ASSPRTGFSYEQY
>TRBV29-1|TRBJ2-5|many
SVSPPEETQY
>TRBV10-2|TRBJ1-1|many
ASRGQGNTEAF
>TRBV6-1|TRBJ1-2|many
ASSPVAGANYGYT
>TRBV25-1|TRBJ1-5|many
ASSEPQGNQPQH
>TRBV5-1|TRBJ2-3|many
ASSGTRTGEDTQY
>TRBV24-1|TRBJ2-3|many
ATSDLTSGKGDTQY
>TRBV7-9|TRBJ1-1|many
ASSMGRGISPTMEAF
>TRBV6-1|TRBJ1-4|.
ASSQTGKTNEKLF
>TRBV6-2/TRBV6-3|TRBJ1-1|few
ASSYSSDRGWTEAF
>TRBV20-1|TRBJ2-1|.
SASSGTTYNEQF
>TRBV15|TRBJ2-5|.
ATSRDSGAQY
>TRBV9|TRBJ1-1|many
ASSVVRGEAF
>TRBV27|TRBJ2-7|many
ASSLQTGGHEQY
>TRBV5-1|TRBJ2-7|many
ASRRGPGRGDSNEQY
>TRBV20-1|TRBJ2-7|many
SARGLGPSLYEQY
>TRBV4-3|TRBJ2-1|.
ASSQVDFGNEQF
>TRBV7-2|TRBJ1-3|many
ASSLDWSRIDTIY
>TRBV20-1|TRBJ1-3|many
SASGTYFGNTIY
>TRBV11-2|TRBJ1-1|.
ASSPGRGTSNTEAF